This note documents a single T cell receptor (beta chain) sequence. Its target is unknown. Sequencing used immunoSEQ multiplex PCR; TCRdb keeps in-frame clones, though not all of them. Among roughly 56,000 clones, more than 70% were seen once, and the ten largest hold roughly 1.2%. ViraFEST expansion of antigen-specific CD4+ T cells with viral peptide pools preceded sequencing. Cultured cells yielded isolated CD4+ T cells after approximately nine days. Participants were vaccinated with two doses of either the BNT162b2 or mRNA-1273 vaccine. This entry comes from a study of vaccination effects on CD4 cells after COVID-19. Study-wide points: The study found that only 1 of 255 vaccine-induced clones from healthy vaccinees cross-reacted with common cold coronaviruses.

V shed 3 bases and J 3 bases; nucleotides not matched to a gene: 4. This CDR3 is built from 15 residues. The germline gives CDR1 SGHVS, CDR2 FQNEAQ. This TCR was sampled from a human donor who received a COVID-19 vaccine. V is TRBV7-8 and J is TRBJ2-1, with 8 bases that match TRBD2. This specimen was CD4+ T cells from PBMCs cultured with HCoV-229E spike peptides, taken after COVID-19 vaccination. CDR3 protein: CASSFGLASYNEQFF. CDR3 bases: TGTGCCAGCAGCTTTGGACTAGCCAGCTACAATGAGCAGTTCTTC. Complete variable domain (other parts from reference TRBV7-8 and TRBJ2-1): GAGVSQSPRYKVAKRGQDVALRCDPISGHVSLFWYQQALGQGPEFLTYFQNEAQLDKSGLPSDRFFAERPEGSVSTLKIQRTQQEDSAVYLCASSFGLASYNEQFFGPGTRLTVL.